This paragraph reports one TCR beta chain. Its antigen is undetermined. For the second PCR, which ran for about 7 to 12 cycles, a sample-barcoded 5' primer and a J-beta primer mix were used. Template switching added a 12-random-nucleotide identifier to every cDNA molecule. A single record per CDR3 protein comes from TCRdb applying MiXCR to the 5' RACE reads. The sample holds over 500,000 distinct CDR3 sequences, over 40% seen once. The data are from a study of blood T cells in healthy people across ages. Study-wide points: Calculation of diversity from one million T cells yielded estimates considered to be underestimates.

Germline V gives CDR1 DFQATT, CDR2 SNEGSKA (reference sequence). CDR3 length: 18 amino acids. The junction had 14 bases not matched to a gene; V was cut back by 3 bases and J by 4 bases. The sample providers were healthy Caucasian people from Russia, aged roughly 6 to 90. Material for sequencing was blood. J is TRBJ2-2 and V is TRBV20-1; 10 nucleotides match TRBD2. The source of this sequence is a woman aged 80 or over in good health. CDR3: CSASPRTSGPRVTGELFF. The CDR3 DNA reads TGCAGTGCTAGCCCTAGGACTAGCGGACCTCGGGTCACCGGGGAGCTGTTTTTT.